This T cell receptor beta chain came from a study of OX40 agonist ivuxolimab in advanced cancers. This table comes from immunoSEQ multiplex PCR, and its TCRdb copy is limited to in-frame clones, with some not included. The sample has tens of thousands of clones; over 80% are singletons. This clone was picked up one time. Germline V gives CDR1 MNHEY, CDR2 SMNVEV (reference sequence). This CDR3 spans 16 amino acids. Trimming stripped 3 bases from V and 6 bases from J, with 15 bases between. The chain employs TRBV27 and TRBJ2-6; maybe TRBD2 (5 bases). This TCR derives from an adult with an advanced solid tumor such as melanoma, head and neck, liver or kidney cancer. The sample in question was CD4+ or CD8+ T cells sorted from blood, obtained in a trial of the OX40 agonist ivuxolimab. The CDR3 is CASSLRASKVANVLTF. The CDR3 coding sequence is TGTGCCAGCAGTTTGCGGGCAAGCAAGGTGGCCAACGTCCTGACTTTC.